This T cell receptor beta chain was recorded in a study of blood T cell repertoires in COVID-19. Study at large: The study drew acute and convalescent COVID-19 samples from the United States, Italy and Spain. T cells, B-cell-depleted T cells, or PBMCs supplied cDNA or gDNA.

The CDR3 loop spans 11 amino acids. Losses at the gene ends were 5 bases for V and 11 bases for J; bases not matched to a gene: 4. Germline-derived CDR1 and CDR2 are MNHNY and SVGAGI (reference sequence). TCRdb's table, derived via immunoSEQ multiplex PCR, lists solely in-frame clones and lacks some. This table has fewer than 500,000 clones, around 87% appearing once. The V call is TRBV6-6, the J call TRBJ1-1; 8 bases match TRBD1. Sequencing was performed on PBMCs or T cells enriched from blood (not recorded which). The sequence was collected from a woman between 18 and 30 years old who had recovered from COVID-19. In DNA, the CDR3 is TGTGCCAGCAGTATACAGGGGGGGGCTTTCTTT. Its translation: CASSIQGGAFF.